Here is one T cell receptor (beta chain) with its context. What it recognizes is unknown. This sample stems from a study of T cells in localized non-small cell lung cancer. Whole-study findings and limits: Median roughly 57 top-100 tumor clones were shared with paired adjacent lung.

Assay used: immunoSEQ multiplex PCR; TCRdb lists only in-frame clones, some missing. The sample comprises roughly 38,000 clones, around 86% of which are singletons, and 6.5% to 9% rests with the top ten. Germline lookup yields CDR1 MNHNS and CDR2 SASEGT. Trimming stripped 0 bases from V and 3 bases from J, with 9 bases between. The CDR3 runs 14 residues. The starting material was peripheral blood, obtained before any cancer treatment. The receptor comes from a woman between 18 and 50 years old with stage III lung adenocarcinoma. This chain connects TRBV6-1 to TRBJ2-7; D not certain. The chain's CDR3 is CASSEAEQVYEQYF. In DNA, the CDR3 is TGTGCCAGCAGTGAAGCGGAGCAGGTCTACGAGCAGTACTTC.